This passage covers 29 T cell receptor beta chains from one sample sequenced in a study of blood T cell repertoires in COVID-19. This table comes from immunoSEQ multiplex PCR, and its TCRdb copy is limited to in-frame clones, with some not included. Among roughly 380,000 clones listed, 81% were seen once. Input material: peripheral blood. The receptors originated from a human donor with acute or convalescent COVID-19. The donor label of this sample is uncertain.

The chain uses TRBV3-1 (or the pseudogene TRBV3-2) and TRBJ1-2, with 7 nucleotides matching TRBD1. The CDR3 has 15 residues. The germline gives CDR1 LGHDT, CDR2 YNNKEL (reference sequence). The junction had 9 bases not matched to a gene; V was cut back by 4 bases and J by 4 bases. CDR3: CASSLRQGIGYGYTF. The CDR3 DNA sequence: TGTGCCAGCAGCCTCCGACAGGGAATAGGCTATGGCTACACCTTC.

This clone turned up a few times. The chain carries TRBV29-1 and TRBJ2-3; possible D gene TRBD2, 6 bases. Looked up from germline, CDR1 is SQVTM and CDR2 is ANQGSEA. There are 13 residues in the CDR3. Trimming took off 2 bases at V and 7 bases at J, with 13 bases between the two ends. CDR3 protein: CSVEQTRGNTQYF. DNA of the CDR3: TGCAGCGTTGAACAGACTAGGGGAAATACGCAGTATTTT.

The chain joins TRBV4-1 to TRBJ1-4; TRBD1 might be the D (5 bases). Per germline, CDR1 MGHRA and CDR2 YSYEKL. Trimming shortened V by 5 bases and J by 0 bases, and 16 bases separated the two germline ends. The CDR3 consists of 17 residues. This chain's CDR3 is CASSGTQVDPTNEKLFF. The DNA for the CDR3 is TGCGCCAGCAGCGGGACTCAGGTCGATCCAACTAATGAAAAACTGTTTTTT.

The rearrangement joins TRBV2 to TRBJ1-2, with D possibly matching TRBD1 (5 bases). Germline CDR1 is SNHLY and CDR2 is FYNNEI. This CDR3 comprises 14 residues. V was pared by 6 bases and J by 8 bases, with 19 bases between. The CDR3 DNA reads TGTGCCAGCAGGGACCAGGGTCCCCTGGGAGGCTACACCTTC. This sequence encodes CASRDQGPLGGYTF.

The gene calls are TRBV10-3 and TRBJ1-2; 9 nucleotides align to TRBD1. In germline, CDR1 is ENHRY, CDR2 SYGVKD. CDR3 length: 17 amino acids. J gave up 4 bases and V 0 bases, and 9 bases lay outside the gene matches. The CDR3 nucleotides are TGTGCCATCAGTGAGTCCCCTCCGGGACAGGGAGGCTATGGCTACACCTTC. This sequence encodes CAISESPPGQGGYGYTF.

The chain recombines TRBV19 with TRBJ1-2, with TRBD1 matching over 8 bases. The CDR3 extends over 14 amino acids. V shed 6 bases, J shed 4 bases, and the junction held 7 bases outside the gene matches. In germline, CDR1 is LNHDA, CDR2 SQIVND (reference sequence). The DNA of the CDR3 is TGTGCCAGTAGCTACGACAGGGGCTCCTATGGCTACACCTTC. Its translation is CASSYDRGSYGYTF.

DNA for the CDR3: TGCGCCACTAGACTAGCGGGAGGCAATGAGCAGTTCTTC. Translated: CATRLAGGNEQFF. The chain links TRBV10-2 to TRBJ2-1, with TRBD2 matching over 13 bases. CDR3 length equals 13 residues. V lost 10 bases, J lost 6 bases, and 3 bases stayed unmatched. Per the germline V gene, CDR1 is WSHSY and CDR2 is SAAADI.

The chain has TRBV29-1 and TRBJ2-1, with TRBD2 identical over 7 bases. V shed 3 bases and J 3 bases; nucleotides not matched to a gene: 8. Germline V CDR1 and CDR2: SQVTM, ANQGSEA. This CDR3 has 15 residues. Written as DNA, the CDR3 is TGCAGCGTTGACACGGGCGGGGGAGGCTACAATGAGCAGTTCTTC. It is translated as CSVDTGGGGYNEQFF.

The chain recombines TRBV19 with TRBJ2-1; perhaps TRBD2 as D (6 bases). Trimming cost V 3 bases and J 4 bases, with 13 bases left between them. This CDR3 spans 15 amino acids. Germline V gives CDR1 LNHDA, CDR2 SQIVND (reference sequence). The CDR3 protein is CASSMNGGSYNEQFF. The CDR3 DNA is TGTGCCAGTAGTATGAACGGGGGAAGTTACAATGAGCAGTTCTTC. The entire variable domain, with the rest obtained from reference TRBV19 and TRBJ2-1, is as follows: DGGITQSPKYLFRKEGQNVTLSCEQNLNHDAMYWYRQDPGQGLRLIYYSQIVNDFQKGDIAEGYSVSREKKESFPLTVTSAQKNPTAFYLCASSMNGGSYNEQFFGPGTRLTVL.

The chain joins TRBV7-9 to TRBJ2-7; TRBD2 agrees at 10 bases. The germline V gene encodes CDR1 SEHNR and CDR2 FQNEAQ (reference sequence). Germline trimming cut 5 bases from V and 4 bases from J; bases unmatched to any gene: 8. This CDR3 contains 15 residues. DNA of the CDR3: TGTGCCAGCAGCCGGACTAGCGGAAAAATATACGAGCAGTACTTC. This translates into CASSRTSGKIYEQYF.

The chain carries TRBV7-9 and TRBJ1-1; perhaps TRBD1 as D (5 bases). CDR3 size: 12 residues. Germline-derived CDR1 and CDR2 are SEHNR and FQNEAQ (reference sequence). The V end lost 5 bases, the J end lost 10 bases, and 14 bases lay between the germline ends. For the CDR3, the DNA is TGTGCCAGCAGCGTAAGCTCCGGGGGAGCTTTCTTT. It codes for CASSVSSGGAFF.

This clone showed up just once. The chain couples TRBV7-6 to TRBJ2-1, with D maybe TRBD1 (6 bases). Germline-derived CDR1 and CDR2 are SGHVS and FNYEAQ. The CDR3 extends over 18 amino acids. Trimming removed 5 bases from V and 6 bases from J, with 26 bases in between. The CDR3 sequence is CASSRRPGRQGISNEQFF. The CDR3 DNA reads TGTGCCAGCAGCCGAAGGCCCGGTCGCCAGGGGATATCCAATGAGCAGTTCTTC.

CDR3 in DNA: TGTGCCATCAGTGATCGGGATGGTAGCGGGAGAGATGAGCAGTTCTTC. Translating it yields CAISDRDGSGRDEQFF. V is TRBV10-3 and J is TRBJ2-1; 9 bases agree with TRBD2. Per germline, CDR1 ENHRY and CDR2 SYGVKD. The V segment lost 3 bases and the J segment 8 bases; nucleotides outside the gene matches: 11. The CDR3 has 16 residues.

Only one count was recorded for this clone. The genes are TRBV3-1 (or the pseudogene TRBV3-2) and TRBJ1-4; 8 nucleotides match TRBD1. The CDR3 runs to 14 residues. From germline, CDR1 is LGHDT and CDR2 YNNKEL (reference sequence). With V trimmed by 4 bases and J by 6 bases, 4 bases remained unmatched. This chain's CDR3 is CASSPGGFYEKLFF. CDR3 bases: TGTGCCAGCAGCCCAGGGGGCTTCTATGAAAAACTGTTTTTT.

The genes are TRBV6-6 and TRBJ2-7, with D maybe TRBD2 (7 bases). The CDR3 has 15 residues. Germline V gives CDR1 MNHNY, CDR2 SVGAGI (reference sequence). Deletions cut 2 bases from V and 1 base from J, with 12 bases between. CDR3 bases: TGTGCCAGCAGTTACCCCGAGGGGGGGTCCTACGAGCAGTACTTC. Translating gives CASSYPEGGSYEQYF.

The chain links TRBV6-5 to TRBJ2-1, with D perhaps TRBD2 (6 bases). V gave up 6 bases and J gave up 3 bases, with 12 bases separating them. Germline V lookup: CDR1 MNHEY, CDR2 SVGAGI. The CDR3 runs to 14 residues. CDR3 in DNA: TGTGCCAGCAGGTCTAGCGCAAGCTACAATGAGCAGTTCTTC. It is translated as CASRSSASYNEQFF.

This clone was observed a few times. The chain employs TRBV3-1 (or the pseudogene TRBV3-2) and TRBJ1-2; D remains ambiguous. Trimming shortened V by 3 bases and J by 8 bases, and 10 bases separated the two germline ends. The CDR3 runs 12 residues. Per the germline V gene, CDR1 is LGHDT and CDR2 is YNNKEL (reference sequence). Here the CDR3 reads CASSQGGNGYTF. For the CDR3, the DNA is TGTGCCAGCAGCCAGGGAGGGAACGGCTACACCTTC.

The J gene is TRBJ1-1, the V gene TRBV12-3 or TRBV12-4; D is undetermined. The V end lost 1 base, the J end lost 5 bases, and 8 bases lay between the germline ends. The CDR3 totals 13 residues. In nucleotides, the CDR3 is TGTGCCAGCAGTTTAGTCGGGGTGACTGAAGCTTTCTTT. This encodes CASSLVGVTEAFF.

This clone was seen a few times. The chain uses TRBV18 and TRBJ1-1; D not resolved. V was shortened by 4 bases and J by 3 bases, with 18 bases between the two germline ends. CDR3 length: 16 amino acids. Looked up from germline, CDR1 is KGHSH and CDR2 is LQKENI. The chain's CDR3 is CASSQRFGRTHTEAFF. As DNA, the CDR3 is TGTGCCAGCTCACAACGGTTTGGCAGGACTCACACTGAAGCTTTCTTT.

The CDR3 nucleotides are TGTGCCAGCAGGAGGGCGATGAACTACGAGCAGTACTTC. This sequence encodes CASRRAMNYEQYF. The rearrangement uses TRBV6-6 and TRBJ2-7, with D possibly matching TRBD2 (5 bases). V lost 6 bases, J lost 3 bases, and 12 bases lay in between. Per the germline V gene, CDR1 is MNHNY and CDR2 is SVGAGI (reference sequence). This CDR3 spans 13 amino acids.

This chain connects TRBV7-2 to TRBJ1-4, with 8 bases aligning to TRBD1. The CDR3 covers 16 residues. Germline V gene sequence: CDR1 SGHTA, CDR2 FQGNSA. Germline trimming cut 5 bases from V and 5 bases from J; bases unmatched to any gene: 10. The CDR3 DNA follows: TGTGCCAGCAGCACCGAGACAGGGGTTGCAAATGAAAAACTGTTTTTT. Translation: CASSTETGVANEKLFF.

The CDR3 bases are TGTGCCAGCAGCTTATACGGGAGTTCAACTGAAGCTTTCTTT. It is translated as CASSLYGSSTEAFF. The chain couples TRBV7-9 to TRBJ1-1; D unresolved. This CDR3 comprises 14 residues. V gave up 2 bases and J gave up 5 bases, with 12 bases separating them. Germline values: CDR1 SEHNR, CDR2 FQNEAQ (reference sequence).

The rearrangement links TRBV5-1 to TRBJ2-7; 7 nucleotides align to TRBD1. Trimming took 3 bases from V and 3 from J; bases not matched to a gene: 6. Germline V gene lookup returns CDR1 SGHRS and CDR2 YFSETQ. The CDR3 length is 14 residues. For the CDR3, the DNA is TGCGCCAGCAGCTCACAGGGGAGAGGCTACGAGCAGTACTTC. As protein: CASSSQGRGYEQYF.

This clone was seen just once. The chain joins TRBV6-5 to TRBJ1-1; 7 positions agree with TRBD1. CDR3 size: 14 residues. V lost 6 bases, J lost 4 bases, and 8 bases stayed unmatched. In germline, CDR1 is MNHEY, CDR2 SVGAGI. CDR3 sequence (DNA): TGTGCCAGCAGATTCGGACAGGCGGGCACTGAAGCTTTCTTT. It specifies CASRFGQAGTEAFF.

Note on this clone: A clone one base away is much larger, so this may be a read error. Additional DNA sequences in this sample encode the identical CDR3. The chain combines TRBV12-3 or TRBV12-4 with TRBJ1-5, with D perhaps TRBD1 (6 bases). Trimming cost V 5 bases and J 7 bases, with 9 bases left between them. The CDR3 is 12 amino acids. CDR3 nucleotide sequence: TGTGCCAGCAGTCGAGGACAGCAGCCCCAGCATTTT. Its protein product is CASSRGQQPQHF.

The J gene is TRBJ1-2, the V gene TRBV4-2, with D possibly being TRBD1 (6 bases). There are 14 residues in the CDR3. V lost 0 bases, J lost 6 bases, and 11 bases lay in between. Germline V CDR1 and CDR2: LGHNA, YNFKEQ. In nucleotides, the CDR3 is TGTGCCAGCAGCCAAGATACAGGGTTCAATGGCTACACCTTC. It yields the protein CASSQDTGFNGYTF.

The chain uses TRBV6-6 and TRBJ1-3; 9 bases agree with TRBD1. The germline CDR1 and CDR2 sequences are MNHNY and SVGAGI (reference sequence). This CDR3 contains 15 residues. The V gene end was trimmed by 5 bases and the J gene end by 0 bases; junction bases not matched to a gene: 2. The CDR3: CASSTTGGSGNTIYF. The CDR3, as DNA: TGTGCCAGCAGTACGACAGGGGGCTCTGGAAACACCATATATTTT.

This chain uses TRBV19 with TRBJ2-2; 13 nucleotides agree with TRBD2. The CDR3 is made up of 16 amino acids. Germline V gene lookup returns CDR1 LNHDA and CDR2 SQIVND (reference sequence). Trimming removed 5 bases from V and 5 bases from J; junction bases left unmatched: 5. This chain's CDR3 is CASSPGLAGSTGELFF. The CDR3 nucleotides are TGTGCCAGTAGTCCGGGACTAGCGGGATCGACCGGGGAGCTGTTTTTT.

This chain uses TRBV10-3 with TRBJ1-2; D is possibly TRBD1 (6 bases). Germline values: CDR1 ENHRY, CDR2 SYGVKD. The CDR3 spans 13 residues. With 2 bases removed from V and 5 bases from J, the gap between germline ends came to 9 bases. The CDR3 DNA reads TGTGCCATCAGTGAGCTTCAGGGGTATGGCTACACCTTC. Translated, it gives CAISELQGYGYTF.